These 31 T cell receptor beta chains originate from one sample sequenced in a study of OX40 agonist ivuxolimab in advanced cancers. TCRdb keeps only in-frame clones here, not all; method: immunoSEQ multiplex PCR. The sample shows about 42,000 clones, 70% to 90% of them seen only once. Specimen: CD4+ or CD8+ T cells sorted from blood, collected in a trial of the OX40 agonist ivuxolimab. Source of these receptors: an adult with an advanced solid tumor such as melanoma, head and neck, liver or kidney cancer.

The V gene is TRBV15, the J gene TRBJ2-7; D might be TRBD2 (5 bases). Per germline, CDR1 LNHNV and CDR2 YYDKDF (reference sequence). Trimming removed 3 bases from V and 1 base from J, with 13 bases in between. CDR3 length: 15 amino acids. The CDR3 sequence: CATSRSGVPSYEQYF. CDR3 nucleotides: TGTGCCACCAGCAGGTCCGGGGTCCCGTCCTACGAGCAGTACTTC.

The chain links TRBV30 to TRBJ1-2; 7 positions agree with TRBD1. Germline CDR1 GTSNPN, CDR2 SVGIG (reference sequence). Trimming took 2 bases from V and 7 from J; bases not matched to a gene: 10. This CDR3 is 14 amino acids long. CDR3 coding DNA: TGTGCCTGGAGTACACTCAAGGGGGCCGGTGGCTACACCTTC. This encodes CAWSTLKGAGGYTF.

This chain joins TRBV2 and TRBJ1-2; D unclear. CDR1 and CDR2 (germline): SNHLY, FYNNEI. V lost 6 bases and J lost 13, with 15 bases in between. The CDR3 loop spans 11 amino acids. CDR3 loop: CASRGGMGRTF. The DNA of the CDR3 is TGTGCCAGCAGGGGAGGGATGGGTCGCACCTTC.

The chain combines TRBV6-5 with TRBJ1-5; 7 bases are shared with TRBD1. The length of the CDR3 is 15 residues. J gave up 4 bases and V 6 bases, and 9 bases lay outside the gene matches. Germline CDR1 is MNHEY and CDR2 is SVGAGI. CDR3 nucleotides: TGTGCCAGCAGCCAAAGACAGGGTGTGAATCAGCCCCAGCATTTT. Residues: CASSQRQGVNQPQHF.

Only one count was recorded for this clone. This rearrangement joins TRBV4-1 to TRBJ2-7; 11 bases map to TRBD2. The junction had 11 bases not matched to a gene; V was cut back by 3 bases and J by 4 bases. Germline-derived CDR1 and CDR2 are MGHRA and YSYEKL. The CDR3 has 17 residues. The CDR3 region has the DNA TGCGCCAGCAGCCAGGCACCGACTAGCGGGGCCGCATACGAGCAGTACTTC. Translating it yields CASSQAPTSGAAYEQYF.

The chain is built from TRBV6-1 and TRBJ2-4, with TRBD2 matching 9 bases. The CDR3 totals 20 residues. V was clipped by 0 bases and J by 2 bases; unmatched bases: 14. Germline V gives CDR1 MNHNS, CDR2 SASEGT. The CDR3 sequence: CASSEANGLAYEGTKNIQYF. In nucleotides, the CDR3 is TGTGCCAGCAGTGAAGCGAACGGACTAGCGTATGAAGGGACCAAAAACATTCAGTACTTC.

This clone was recorded a few times. The chain links TRBV5-6 to TRBJ2-7; TRBD2 matches 8 bases. With 0 bases clipped from V and 4 bases from J, the junction kept 3 bases outside the gene matches. The CDR3 runs to 14 residues. Germline CDR1 and CDR2: SGHDT and YYEEEE. CDR3 sequence (DNA): TGTGCCAGCAGCTTGGACGGGAGGGGATACGAGCAGTACTTC. Translating it yields CASSLDGRGYEQYF.

The chain has TRBV28 and TRBJ2-5; 7 bases map to TRBD2. The V gene end was trimmed by 7 bases and the J gene end by 3 bases; junction bases not matched to a gene: 11. The germline CDR1 and CDR2 sequences are MDHEN and SYDVKM. The CDR3 runs 15 residues. CDR3 loop: CASNLGTTAKETQYF. CDR3 bases: TGTGCCAGCAACCTCGGGACTACCGCTAAAGAGACCCAGTACTTC.

The CDR3 reads CASSLEKTGELFF. The CDR3 DNA follows: TGTGCCAGCAGCTTGGAAAAGACCGGGGAGCTGTTTTTT. The genes are TRBV5-4 and TRBJ2-2; D is uncertain. The germline gives CDR1 SGHNT, CDR2 YYREEE (reference sequence). Deletions cut 0 bases from V and 5 bases from J, with 5 bases between. The CDR3 is 13 amino acids.

This clone was seen just once. The rearrangement links TRBV28 to TRBJ1-5; D gene unclear. There are 13 residues in the CDR3. The V gene lost 5 bases and the J gene lost 6 bases, with 11 bases spanning the gap. CDR1 is MDHEN, CDR2 SYDVKM, per germline. DNA of the CDR3: TGTGCCAGCAGTACAAATCAGTTTCAGCCCCAGCATTTT. Residues: CASSTNQFQPQHF.

The gene calls are TRBV5-4 and TRBJ2-5, with 7 bases fitting TRBD1. The CDR3 covers 14 residues. The V and J ends lost 6 bases and 1 base, in that order; junction bases with no gene match: 6. Germline V CDR1 and CDR2: SGHNT, YYREEE (reference sequence). The CDR3 DNA follows: TGTGCCAGCAATTTACAGGGGCCCCAAGAGACCCAGTACTTC. Translated: CASNLQGPQETQYF.

The gene calls are TRBV4-1 and TRBJ2-2; D might be TRBD2 (5 bases). Trimming took off 0 bases at V and 2 bases at J, with 13 bases between the two ends. Germline assignment: CDR1 MGHRA and CDR2 YSYEKL. This CDR3 region has 17 residues. The CDR3 spells CASSQDLRRPNTGELFF. CDR3 nucleotides: TGCGCCAGCAGCCAAGATCTACGGAGGCCAAACACCGGGGAGCTGTTTTTT.

V gene TRBV6-5 combines with J gene TRBJ2-1; 10 nucleotides line up with TRBD2. V shed 2 bases, J shed 9 bases, and the junction held 4 bases outside the gene matches. CDR3 length: 14 residues. Germline CDR1 and CDR2: MNHEY and SVGAGI. The CDR3: CASSYSGRAGEQFF. The CDR3 DNA is TGTGCCAGCAGTTACAGCGGGAGGGCCGGTGAGCAGTTCTTC.

This chain links TRBV28 with TRBJ2-7; D gene uncertain. With 3 bases removed from V and 3 bases from J, the gap between germline ends came to 9 bases. The CDR3 spans 13 residues. CDR1 and CDR2 from the germline V gene are MDHEN and SYDVKM. CDR3 sequence: CASSFRRNYEQYF. CDR3 sequence (DNA): TGTGCCAGCAGTTTCAGACGGAACTACGAGCAGTACTTC.

The V and J genes are TRBV29-1 and TRBJ1-4, with D maybe TRBD1 (5 bases). CDR1 is SQVTM and CDR2 is ANQGSEA in the germline V gene. CDR3 size: 14 residues. With 4 bases removed from V and 2 bases from J, the gap between germline ends came to 11 bases. The CDR3 DNA reads as TGCAGCGTTGCCGGAGGGGCGACTAATGAAAAACTGTTTTTT. This sequence encodes CSVAGGATNEKLFF.

This clone showed up just once. This sequence joins TRBV5-5 and TRBJ2-1; 11 bases are a match to TRBD2. From germline, CDR1 is SGHKS and CDR2 YYEKEE (reference sequence). The CDR3 runs to 17 residues. With 1 base clipped from V and 4 bases from J, the junction kept 7 bases outside the gene matches. The CDR3 here is CASSLRSSGRLYNEQFF. DNA of the CDR3: TGTGCCAGCAGCTTGAGGTCTAGCGGGAGGCTGTACAATGAGCAGTTCTTC.

The V call is TRBV18, the J call TRBJ1-5, with TRBD1 as a possible D gene (6 bases). This CDR3 comprises 16 residues. The V gene lost 3 bases and the J gene lost 4 bases, with 16 bases spanning the gap. Germline CDR1 KGHSH, CDR2 LQKENI. The CDR3 here is CASSPPGAGQNQPQHF. The CDR3 coding sequence is TGTGCCAGCTCACCCCCTGGGGCGGGACAAAATCAGCCCCAGCATTTT.

The gene calls are TRBV18 and TRBJ1-4; TRBD1 matches at 7 bases. The germline gives CDR1 KGHSH, CDR2 LQKENI. This CDR3 comprises 15 residues. Losses at the gene ends were 4 bases for V and 7 bases for J; bases not matched to a gene: 9. CDR3 sequence (DNA): TGTGCCAGCTCACTGCGACAGGGAAATTCTGAAAAACTGTTTTTT. This sequence encodes CASSLRQGNSEKLFF.

The chain is built from TRBV6-1 and TRBJ2-2, with TRBD1 identical over 10 bases. Germline V gene lookup returns CDR1 MNHNS and CDR2 SASEGT. This CDR3 region has 16 residues. V shed 4 bases and J 2 bases; nucleotides not matched to a gene: 4. The DNA for the CDR3 is TGTGCCAGCAGTGCGACAGGGGGCTTAAACACCGGGGAGCTGTTTTTT. Protein product: CASSATGGLNTGELFF.

V gene TRBV6-4 combines with J gene TRBJ2-2; the match to TRBD1 covers 7 bases. Germline V gives CDR1 MRHNA, CDR2 SNTAGT. Trimming took 7 bases from V and 4 from J; bases not matched to a gene: 9. CDR3 length: 15 residues. CDR3 region: CASTHGQETTGELFF. As DNA, the CDR3 is TGTGCCAGCACCCATGGACAGGAAACCACCGGGGAGCTGTTTTTT.

The chain links TRBV18 to TRBJ2-3; 9 positions match TRBD2. With 0 bases clipped from V and 5 bases from J, the junction kept 6 bases outside the gene matches. The CDR3 totals 16 residues. The germline V gene has CDR1 KGHSH and CDR2 LQKENI. For the CDR3, the DNA is TGTGCCAGCTCACCACCGGGCGGGAGGGCCGAAGATACGCAGTATTTT. Its translation is CASSPPGGRAEDTQYF.

V gene TRBV6-1 combines with J gene TRBJ2-7, with 9 nucleotides matching TRBD1. The V gene end was trimmed by 4 bases and the J gene end by 0 bases; junction bases not matched to a gene: 16. The CDR3 length is 19 residues. In germline, CDR1 is MNHNS, CDR2 SASEGT. This CDR3 is CASSGGPGTGMVSSYEQYF. CDR3 nucleotide sequence: TGTGCCAGCAGTGGGGGACCCGGGACAGGGATGGTAAGCTCCTACGAGCAGTACTTC.

This chain connects TRBV28 to TRBJ1-1; 7 nucleotides line up with TRBD1. The CDR3 is 15 residues long. Germline CDR1 MDHEN, CDR2 SYDVKM. The junction had 5 bases not matched to a gene; V was cut back by 0 bases and J by 4 bases. The chain's CDR3 is CASSLWQGGITEAFF. The CDR3 DNA sequence: TGTGCCAGCAGTTTATGGCAGGGGGGGATCACTGAAGCTTTCTTT.

The rearrangement joins TRBV30 to TRBJ2-3; 11 bases map to TRBD2. Germline V lookup: CDR1 GTSNPN, CDR2 SVGIG (reference sequence). The CDR3 is 15 amino acids. V shed 0 bases and J 5 bases; nucleotides not matched to a gene: 4. The CDR3 protein is CAWSVGSGRGDTQYF. The CDR3 DNA follows: TGTGCCTGGAGTGTCGGTAGCGGGAGGGGAGATACGCAGTATTTT.

The chain carries TRBV6-6 and TRBJ1-1; the D gene is possibly TRBD1 (6 bases). Germline assignment: CDR1 MNHNY and CDR2 SVGAGI (reference sequence). Deletions cut 7 bases from V and 7 bases from J, with 19 bases between. This CDR3 has 14 amino acids. CDR3 sequence (DNA): TGTGCCAGCACCATAGGTACAGGGCGAGGTGAAGCTTTCTTT. It yields the protein CASTIGTGRGEAFF.

The chain is built from TRBV13 and TRBJ1-3; 9 positions agree with TRBD1. V shed 5 bases, J shed 5 bases, and the junction held 4 bases outside the gene matches. CDR1 is PRHDT, CDR2 FYEKMQ, per germline (reference sequence). The length of the CDR3 is 14 residues. CDR3 in amino acids: CASSRDRARNTIYF. CDR3 bases: TGTGCCAGCAGCCGGGACAGGGCGAGAAACACCATATATTTT.

The chain recombines TRBV7-3 with TRBJ2-3; D ambiguous. CDR3 size: 14 residues. V lost 1 base to trimming and J lost 6 bases, with 11 bases between them. CDR1 SGHTA and CDR2 FQGTGA come from the germline V gene. CDR3 coding DNA: TGTGCCAGCAGCTTAAATACCGGCCGGGATACGCAGTATTTT. Its protein is CASSLNTGRDTQYF.

The chain joins TRBV29-1 to TRBJ2-7; TRBD1 is a possible D gene (7 bases). Trimming left V 6 bases short and J 7 bases short, with 19 bases between. The CDR3 loop spans 13 amino acids. Germline V lookup: CDR1 SQVTM, CDR2 ANQGSEA. The CDR3 here is CSVDTGVGGEQYF. In nucleotides, the CDR3 is TGCAGCGTCGACACAGGGGTGGGAGGAGAGCAGTACTTC.

V and J are TRBV6-1 and TRBJ2-3; no firm D call. The CDR3 covers 17 residues. Germline-derived CDR1 and CDR2 are MNHNS and SASEGT. The ends were cut back, 3 bases at V and 0 bases at J, with 16 bases in the middle. CDR3 DNA sequence: TGTGCCAGCAGTGATAGCTTCCAGATACAGAGCACAGATACGCAGTATTTT. It encodes CASSDSFQIQSTDTQYF.

A single count supports this clone. The chain links TRBV11-2 to TRBJ1-5; 8 nucleotides align to TRBD1. The V gene end was trimmed by 3 bases and the J gene end by 0 bases; junction bases not matched to a gene: 4. Germline values: CDR1 SGHAT, CDR2 FQNNGV. This CDR3 is 16 amino acids long. In DNA, the CDR3 is TGTGCCAGCAGCTTCGGACAGGGCCTTAGCAATCAGCCCCAGCATTTT. Translation: CASSFGQGLSNQPQHF.

The chain joins TRBV2 to TRBJ2-5; 9 bases align to TRBD1. Trimming cost V 0 bases and J 3 bases; bases outside gene matches: 2. Germline V gives CDR1 SNHLY, CDR2 FYNNEI. The CDR3 extends over 15 amino acids. CDR3 in amino acids: CASSEAGTGKETQYF. The DNA of the CDR3 is TGTGCCAGCAGTGAAGCGGGGACAGGGAAAGAGACCCAGTACTTC. The whole variable domain, remainder taken from reference TRBV2 and TRBJ2-5, is EPEVTQTPSHQVTQMGQEVILRCVPISNHLYFYWYRQILGQKVEFLVSFYNNEISEKSEIFDDQFSVERPDGSNFTLKIRSTKLEDSAMYFCASSEAGTGKETQYFGPGTRLLVL.